One sample yielded the 24 T cell receptor beta chains listed below, sequenced in a study of blood T cell repertoires in COVID-19. Method: immunoSEQ multiplex PCR; TCRdb's copy keeps in-frame clones and lacks some. The data show about 130,000 clones, 80% to 90% seen once. The sequenced sample was PBMCs or T cells enriched from blood (not recorded which). These receptors were obtained from a man between 35 and 55 years old with acute COVID-19.

The chain employs TRBV9 and TRBJ1-2, with 9 bases fitting TRBD1. CDR1 and CDR2 (germline): SGDLS, YYNGEE. The CDR3 loop spans 18 amino acids. V lost 4 bases to trimming and J lost 0 bases; unmatched junction nucleotides: 13. The CDR3 DNA reads as TGTGCCAGCAGCCCAGGAGAGGGACAGGGCCAAGCTAACTATGGCTACACCTTC. Translated: CASSPGEGQGQANYGYTF.

The rearrangement links TRBV19 to TRBJ1-1; no clear D gene. Germline values: CDR1 LNHDA, CDR2 SQIVND (reference sequence). The V end was cut by 3 bases, the J end by 1 base, with 9 bases between. The CDR3 contains 14 residues. The CDR3 coding sequence is TGTGCCAGTAGTATCCCAGGATCGAACACTGAAGCTTTCTTT. The encoded protein is CASSIPGSNTEAFF.

This chain uses TRBV7-2 with TRBJ1-4; a weak D match, TRBD1 (5 bases). V lost 4 bases and J 6 bases, leaving 15 bases between the germline ends. This CDR3 comprises 15 residues. Germline lookup yields CDR1 SGHTA and CDR2 FQGNSA. The CDR3 region is CASSSSQGGDEKLFF. In DNA, the CDR3 is TGTGCCAGCAGCTCCAGTCAGGGAGGTGATGAAAAACTGTTTTTT.

This chain links TRBV23-1 with TRBJ2-7; 15 nucleotides agree with TRBD2. TRBV23-1 is an ORF, with its function uncertain. This CDR3 spans 17 amino acids. Trimming took 2 bases from V and 4 from J; bases not matched to a gene: 6. The CDR3 is CASSQPGLAGGEYEQYF. The CDR3 DNA is TGCGCCAGCAGTCAACCGGGACTAGCGGGAGGAGAGTACGAGCAGTACTTC.

The chain joins TRBV19 to TRBJ2-7; D not certain. This CDR3 contains 12 residues. Trimming removed 7 bases from V and 1 base from J, with 8 bases in between. CDR1 and CDR2 (germline): LNHDA, SQIVND (reference sequence). This CDR3 is CASMAESYEQYF. CDR3 DNA sequence: TGTGCCAGTATGGCAGAATCCTACGAGCAGTACTTC.

This chain connects TRBV12-3 or TRBV12-4 to TRBJ1-5; D is unclear. V lost 7 bases and J 7 bases, leaving 14 bases between the germline ends. The length of the CDR3 is 13 residues. This CDR3 is CASTLGGKQPQHF. DNA for the CDR3: TGTGCCAGCACCTTAGGAGGGAAACAGCCCCAGCATTTT.

This clone was detected a few times. CDR3 in DNA: TGTGCCAGCAGCTTAGGGGTCGGGGACGAGCAGTACTTC. It yields the protein CASSLGVGDEQYF. The J gene is TRBJ2-7, the V gene TRBV7-9, with D perhaps matching TRBD2 (5 bases). Trimming removed 1 base at V and 5 bases at J, with 9 bases between. This CDR3 has 13 amino acids. Germline V CDR1 and CDR2: SEHNR, FQNEAQ (reference sequence).

The rearrangement joins TRBV9 to TRBJ2-3, with 12 bases matching TRBD2. The CDR3 length is 18 residues. With 4 bases clipped from V and 4 bases from J, the junction kept 13 bases outside the gene matches. Per the germline V gene, CDR1 is SGDLS and CDR2 is YYNGEE. CDR3 DNA sequence: TGTGCCAGCAGCCCGCAACTAGCGGGGGGTTTTGTCGCAGATACGCAGTATTTT. Its translation: CASSPQLAGGFVADTQYF.

A few counts support this clone. The V and J genes are TRBV7-3 and TRBJ1-1; a possible D gene is TRBD1 (5 bases). CDR1 and CDR2 (germline): SGHTA, FQGTGA. This CDR3 has 14 amino acids. V lost 5 bases to trimming and J lost 4 bases, with 14 bases between them. The CDR3 region has the DNA TGTGCCAGCAGCGCCTCTAACGGGGGCACTGAAGCTTTCTTT. Translated: CASSASNGGTEAFF.

The chain has TRBV11-2 and TRBJ1-2; D is unclear. CDR1 and CDR2 from the germline V gene are SGHAT and FQNNGV. V was trimmed by 0 bases and J by 8 bases, leaving 19 bases between them. The CDR3 covers 16 residues. CDR3 amino acids: CASSLDDGGPLYGYTF. The DNA for the CDR3 is TGTGCCAGCAGCTTAGATGACGGAGGACCCCTATACGGCTACACCTTC. The variable domain in full, completed from reference TRBV11-2 and TRBJ1-2, reads EAGVAQSPRYKIIEKRQSVAFWCNPISGHATLYWYQQILGQGPKLLIQFQNNGVVDDSQLPKDRFSAERLKGVDSTLKIQPAKLEDSAVYLCASSLDDGGPLYGYTFGSGTRLTVV.

This chain links TRBV11-2 with TRBJ1-1; D gene ambiguous. The V end was cut by 5 bases, the J end by 0 bases, with 25 bases between. The CDR3 spans 19 residues. The germline V gene has CDR1 SGHAT and CDR2 FQNNGV. Here the CDR3 DNA reads TGTGCCAGCAGCCTTATTTGGTCAGGTAGAGATACCATGAACACTGAAGCTTTCTTT. Translated: CASSLIWSGRDTMNTEAFF.

This sequence joins TRBV5-1 and TRBJ2-1; 8 positions agree with TRBD1. The length of the CDR3 is 15 residues. J gave up 1 base and V 2 bases, and 2 bases lay outside the gene matches. In germline, CDR1 is SGHRS, CDR2 YFSETQ. CDR3 protein: CASSLQGESYNEQFF. The CDR3 DNA is TGCGCCAGCAGCTTACAGGGGGAGTCCTACAATGAGCAGTTCTTC.

The chain couples TRBV2 to TRBJ2-1; 9 nucleotides line up with TRBD1. The CDR3 spans 13 residues. J was trimmed by 7 bases and V by 6 bases; bases with no gene match: 4. Germline CDR1 reads SNHLY; CDR2 reads FYNNEI. The CDR3 sequence: CASRPGQGNEQFF. The CDR3 region has the DNA TGTGCCAGCAGACCGGGACAGGGAAATGAGCAGTTCTTC.

V is TRBV3-1 (or the pseudogene TRBV3-2) and J is TRBJ1-1; D is ambiguous. Trimming stripped 4 bases from V and 1 base from J, with 7 bases between. In germline, CDR1 is LGHDT, CDR2 YNNKEL (reference sequence). CDR3 size: 13 residues. For the CDR3, the DNA is TGTGCCAGCAGCCCAACAGCGAACACTGAAGCTTTCTTT. This translates into CASSPTANTEAFF.

This chain joins TRBV5-5 and TRBJ1-6; tentatively, D is TRBD1 (6 bases). Germline lookup yields CDR1 SGHKS and CDR2 YYEKEE (reference sequence). V lost 5 bases and J 3 bases, leaving 12 bases between the germline ends. The CDR3 totals 15 residues. The CDR3 DNA is TGTGCCAGCAGGTTTGAACAGGGCTATAATTCACCCCTCCACTTT. This sequence encodes CASRFEQGYNSPLHF.

The chain joins TRBV5-1 to TRBJ2-3; 12 bases are a match to TRBD2. The J segment lost 0 bases and the V segment lost 0 bases, leaving 2 bases of the junction unmatched. The CDR3 extends over 17 amino acids. The germline CDR1 and CDR2 sequences are SGHRS and YFSETQ. CDR3 DNA sequence: TGCGCCAGCAGCTTGGGACTAGCGGGGGCTAGCACAGATACGCAGTATTTT. Protein product: CASSLGLAGASTDTQYF.

The V and J genes are TRBV6-1 and TRBJ1-2; D is undetermined. V dropped 1 base and J dropped 8 bases, with 17 bases sitting between them. Germline-derived CDR1 and CDR2 are MNHNS and SASEGT. The CDR3 is 15 residues long. The CDR3 protein is CASSEDPGWGEGYTF. CDR3 nucleotides: TGTGCCAGCAGTGAAGATCCGGGGTGGGGAGAGGGCTACACCTTC.

The V call is TRBV29-1, the J call TRBJ2-2; 7 bases are a match to TRBD1. Unmatched junction bases numbered 6, after V lost 5 bases and J lost 3 bases. The germline CDR1 and CDR2 sequences are SQVTM and ANQGSEA. This CDR3 is built from 14 residues. CDR3 residues: CSVPGTEDTGELFF. In nucleotides, the CDR3 is TGCAGCGTTCCCGGGACAGAAGACACCGGGGAGCTGTTTTTT.

The chain has TRBV7-8 and TRBJ2-1; TRBD1 might be the D (5 bases). Germline lookup yields CDR1 SGHVS and CDR2 FQNEAQ. Deletions cut 1 base from V and 6 bases from J, with 16 bases between. The CDR3 has 16 amino acids. The CDR3 here is CASSLEGALLANEQFF. For the CDR3, the DNA is TGTGCCAGCAGCTTAGAAGGGGCCCTCCTCGCCAATGAGCAGTTCTTC.

The sample holds one count of this clone. V is TRBV7-9 and J is TRBJ2-7; a weak D match, TRBD2 (6 bases). Germline lookup yields CDR1 SEHNR and CDR2 FQNEAQ (reference sequence). Trimming removed 2 bases from V and 2 bases from J, with 10 bases in between. The CDR3 loop spans 14 amino acids. The CDR3 DNA follows: TGTGCCAGCAGCTTATGGGACTGGGCCTACGAGCAGTACTTC. Protein product: CASSLWDWAYEQYF.

This chain connects TRBV20-1 to TRBJ2-1; D call uncertain. Looked up from germline, CDR1 is DFQATT and CDR2 is SNEGSKA (reference sequence). V gave up 4 bases and J gave up 3 bases, with 4 bases separating them. The CDR3 contains 11 residues. CDR3 coding DNA: TGCAGTGCTACGAGCTACAATGAGCAGTTCTTC. This codes for CSATSYNEQFF.

The V call is TRBV7-8, the J call TRBJ2-6; no clear D gene. This CDR3 has 15 amino acids. Germline V CDR1 and CDR2: SGHVS, FQNEAQ. V dropped 0 bases and J dropped 0 bases, with 3 bases sitting between them. The DNA of the CDR3 is TGTGCCAGCAGCTTAGCCCTCTCTGGGGCCAACGTCCTGACTTTC. It encodes CASSLALSGANVLTF.

V is TRBV24-1 and J is TRBJ2-7; possibly TRBD2 for D (6 bases). The V gene lost 9 bases and the J gene lost 3 bases, with 11 bases spanning the gap. The germline CDR1 and CDR2 sequences are KGHDR and SFDVKD. The CDR3 spans 12 residues. CDR3 amino acids: CATLREDYEQYF. CDR3 sequence (DNA): TGTGCCACCCTGAGGGAGGACTACGAGCAGTACTTC.

This chain connects TRBV28 to TRBJ2-7, with 8 bases fitting TRBD2. The V and J ends lost 4 bases and 3 bases, in that order; junction bases with no gene match: 5. Germline assignment: CDR1 MDHEN and CDR2 SYDVKM. The length of the CDR3 is 14 residues. CDR3 amino acids: CASSWGSGNYEQYF. The CDR3 nucleotides are TGTGCCAGCAGTTGGGGTAGCGGGAACTACGAGCAGTACTTC.